The 3 T cell receptor beta chains listed next were all sequenced from one sample in a study of response to subunit inactivated influenza vaccine. TCRdb passed the RT-PCR reads through MiXCR, listing each CDR3 protein once. The table records hundreds of thousands of distinct CDR3 sequences, 6% to 9% of them present only once. The specimen was PBMCs from blood, collected around 25 months after vaccination. The receptors originated from a man aged 45 to 75 who received an inactivated influenza vaccine.

This clonotype was seen only a few times. J is TRBJ2-1 and V is TRBV9; 9 bases match TRBD1. Germline V lookup: CDR1 SGDLS, CDR2 YYNGEE. There are 16 residues in the CDR3. V lost 0 bases to trimming and J lost 8 bases; unmatched junction nucleotides: 9. DNA for the CDR3: TGTGCCAGCAGCGTAGACGGGGACAGGGACAGGTATGAGCAGTTCTTC. It encodes CASSVDGDRDRYEQFF.

This clonotype was observed a few times. The V and J genes are TRBV2 and TRBJ1-1; no clear D. The germline V and J ends were trimmed by 1 base and 0 bases, with 6 bases remaining between them. CDR1 is SNHLY and CDR2 is FYNNEI in the germline V gene. CDR3 length: 14 residues. For the CDR3, the DNA is TGTGCCAGCAGTGAAGGGCACGTGAACACTGAAGCTTTCTTT. Translating gives CASSEGHVNTEAFF. The complete variable domain, with remaining parts taken from reference TRBV2 and TRBJ1-1, reads EPEVTQTPSHQVTQMGQEVILRCVPISNHLYFYWYRQILGQKVEFLVSFYNNEISEKSEIFDDQFSVERPDGSNFTLKIRSTKLEDSAMYFCASSEGHVNTEAFFGQGTRLTVV.

This clonotype was seen a few times. This could be a read error, since a much larger clone is one nucleotide away. The rearrangement uses TRBV12-3 or TRBV12-4 and TRBJ2-1; D may correspond to TRBD1 or TRBD2 (5 bases each). The CDR3 runs to 12 residues. V was clipped by 3 bases and J by 10 bases, with 10 bases between them. The CDR3 DNA follows: TGTGCCAGCAGTTTTGGGGGTTACGAGCAGTTCTTC. This translates into CASSFGGYEQFF.